The clone carrying this TCR beta chain showed up just a few times. This record belongs to a study of blood T cells in healthy people across ages. Combining a sample-barcoded 5' primer with a J-beta primer mix, a second PCR ran for roughly 6 to 11 cycles. Each CDR3 protein gets one entry after TCRdb re-called the 5' RACE reads with MiXCR. The table lists approximately 2,000,000 distinct CDR3 sequences, about two fifths of them singletons. Germline CDR1 reads DFQATT; CDR2 reads SNEGSKA (reference sequence). The CDR3 has 15 residues. V lost 2 bases to trimming and J lost 0 bases, with 11 bases between them.

Sequenced: blood. This clonotype was obtained from a human donor in good health. The chain carries TRBV20-1 and TRBJ2-4; D unresolved. CDR3 residues: CSARKAVEAKNIQYF. Written as DNA, the CDR3 is TGCAGTGCTAGAAAGGCAGTGGAAGCCAAAAACATTCAGTACTTC.